This T cell receptor beta chain was retrieved from a study of TIL therapy for anti-PD-1-resistant metastatic lung cancer. Looking at the study overall: Tumors carried a median about 1.6 non-synonymous mutations per megabase.

The immunoSEQ assay was v3. Libraries were sequenced to 2 million to 2.5 million read pairs (survey) or roughly 5-6.5 million (deep). The repertoire was sequenced with immunoSEQ multiplex PCR; TCRdb's copy has only in-frame clones and lacks some. The data contain roughly 20,000 clones, 83% of them seen just once; the ten biggest clones take up over 2%. Time point of the sample: pre-treatment sample, taken before nivolumab and TIL therapy. Adults with stage 4 NSCLC were enrolled in a phase I trial. With V trimmed by 2 bases and J by 7 bases, 8 bases remained unmatched. The CDR3 extends over 16 amino acids. The germline CDR1 and CDR2 sequences are MNHEY and SVGAGI.

The source of this sequence is a person aged 25-85 years with non-small cell lung cancer. This material consisted of blood, taken at baseline. This chain uses TRBV6-5 with TRBJ1-4; 9 positions match TRBD1. The CDR3: CASSYGMTGGGEKLFF. The CDR3 coding sequence is TGTGCCAGCAGTTACGGAATGACAGGGGGGGGTGAAAAACTGTTTTTT.